This passage covers 8 T cell receptor beta chains from one sample sequenced in a study of T cells and copy number aberrations in small-cell lung cancer. Sequencing was performed with immunoSEQ multiplex PCR; in TCRdb, only in-frame clones are kept and a portion is missing. The sample holds more than 6,500 clones, roughly 76% seen once. The sequencing input was normal tissue next to the tumor. The receptors shown here come from a woman in her 70s with small cell lung cancer. Some clones in this sample may be carry-over from other donors' samples.

The chain recombines TRBV27 with TRBJ2-3, with a weak D call TRBD2 (6 bases). This CDR3 comprises 15 residues. V lost 6 bases to trimming and J lost 3 bases, with 16 bases between them. Germline CDR1 MNHEY, CDR2 SMNVEV (reference sequence). The DNA of the CDR3 is TGTGCCAGCAGCCGGCAGGCGGGAAAAACAGATACGCAGTATTTT. Its translation is CASSRQAGKTDTQYF.

CDR3 in amino acids: CASSHEGPTVLFF. CDR3 coding DNA: TGCGCCAGCAGCCATGAGGGCCCTACGGTGCTGTTTTTT. This chain uses TRBV4-1 with TRBJ1-4; D ambiguous. The CDR3 contains 13 residues. The germline V gene has CDR1 MGHRA and CDR2 YSYEKL. Trimming took 3 bases from V and 14 from J, leaving 16 bases between them.

The chain couples TRBV30 to TRBJ2-5; D gene unclear. Trimming stripped 2 bases from V and 5 bases from J, with 12 bases between. Germline V gives CDR1 GTSNPN, CDR2 SVGIG (reference sequence). This CDR3 spans 13 amino acids. CDR3 loop: CAWSLSSAETQYF. As DNA, the CDR3 is TGTGCCTGGAGTTTAAGTAGTGCGGAGACCCAGTACTTC.

This chain's CDR3 is CASSMRLAGAGNEQFF. The CDR3 DNA sequence: TGTGCCAGCAGCATGAGACTAGCGGGAGCGGGCAATGAGCAGTTCTTC. The chain joins TRBV9 to TRBJ2-1; 12 bases map to TRBD2. V lost 4 bases and J lost 6; bases outside the gene matches: 8. This CDR3 comprises 16 residues. In germline, CDR1 is SGDLS, CDR2 YYNGEE.

This rearrangement joins TRBV7-2 to TRBJ2-7; either TRBD1 or TRBD2 may fit D (6 bases each). V lost 4 bases and J lost 0, with 10 bases in between. This CDR3 contains 14 residues. The germline V gene encodes CDR1 SGHTA and CDR2 FQGNSA. CDR3 protein: CASSSGGSSYEQYF. The CDR3 DNA sequence: TGTGCCAGCAGCTCCGGGGGCAGCTCCTACGAGCAGTACTTC.

The chain combines TRBV5-1 with TRBJ2-3; no reliable D call. The CDR3 totals 14 residues. Per germline, CDR1 SGHRS and CDR2 YFSETQ. V was pared by 5 bases and J by 1 base, with 11 bases between. CDR3 sequence (DNA): TGCGCCAGCAGGGCGACCTATGGCACAGATACGCAGTATTTT. The encoded protein is CASRATYGTDTQYF.

The V gene is TRBV4-2, the J gene TRBJ1-5, with 8 bases that match TRBD1. This CDR3 comprises 16 residues. V gave up 1 base and J gave up 6 bases; unmatched junction bases: 8. The germline gives CDR1 LGHNA, CDR2 YNFKEQ. CDR3 sequence reads: CASSQGGGQGAQPQHF. CDR3 sequence (DNA): TGTGCCAGCAGCCAAGGGGGGGGGCAGGGGGCTCAGCCCCAGCATTTT.

The gene calls are TRBV30 and TRBJ1-1; no clear D gene. Trimming took 4 bases from V and 1 from J, leaving 10 bases between them. CDR1 and CDR2 (germline): GTSNPN, SVGIG (reference sequence). The CDR3 loop spans 13 amino acids. The CDR3 loop reads CAWTLHSNTEAFF. The CDR3, as DNA: TGTGCCTGGACGCTACATTCGAACACTGAAGCTTTCTTT. Complete variable domain (other parts from reference TRBV30 and TRBJ1-1): SQTIHQWPATLVQPVGSPLSLECTVEGTSNPNLYWYRQAAGRGLQLLFYSVGIGQISSEVPQNLSASRPQDRQFILSSKKLLLSDSGFYLCAWTLHSNTEAFFGQGTRLTVV.